Shown below are 7 T cell receptor beta chains from a single sample sequenced in a study of CD8 T cells in Susac syndrome. Reverse transcription of 0.5 to 1 ug RNA was performed with random hexamers. TCRdb reanalysed the immunoSEQ multiplex PCR reads using MiXCR and keeps one entry per CDR3 protein. Here the sample spans about 150,000 distinct CDR3 sequences, almost 96% being singletons. Sample: CD4+ T cells from PBMCs. All receptors derive from a human donor with Susac syndrome.

In its sample, this clonotype was seen once. The chain links TRBV28 to TRBJ2-4; TRBD2 might be the D (5 bases). CDR1 and CDR2 (germline): MDHEN, SYDVKM. Trimming removed 1 base from V and 2 bases from J, with 15 bases in between. This CDR3 contains 17 residues. CDR3 coding DNA: TGTGCCAGCAGTTTATTGGACCTCCGGGGTTCCAAAAACATTCAGTACTTC. Protein product: CASSLLDLRGSKNIQYF.

The V call is TRBV23-1, the J call TRBJ1-6, with a tentative D call TRBD1 (5 bases). TRBV23-1 qualifies as an ORF whose function is uncertain. The CDR3 length is 15 residues. V lost 1 base, J lost 8 bases, and 12 bases lay in between. The CDR3 DNA sequence: TGCGCCAGCAGTCAATGGGGGACGCCAGATTCACCCCTCCACTTT. Its protein is CASSQWGTPDSPLHF.

This CDR3 is CASSFGKGSGAYNEQFF. The CDR3 nucleotides read TGTGCCAGCAGCTTTGGTAAAGGGTCTGGGGCGTACAATGAGCAGTTCTTC. The genes are TRBV5-7 and TRBJ2-1, with D tentatively TRBD1 (5 bases). TRBV5-7 is noted as an ORF with a role that remains uncertain. The germline V and J ends were trimmed by 2 bases and 4 bases, with 19 bases remaining between them. This CDR3 spans 17 amino acids.

The chain recombines TRBV6-5 with TRBJ2-2; possibly TRBD1 or TRBD2 for D (5 bases each). The CDR3 sequence is 16 residues long. Trimming took off 6 bases at V and 4 bases at J, with 18 bases between the two ends. The germline CDR1 and CDR2 sequences are MNHEY and SVGAGI. CDR3 in DNA: TGTGCCAGCAGATTATCACCGGGGCCGGGCACCGGGGAGCTGTTTTTT. Translation: CASRLSPGPGTGELFF.

V is TRBV9 and J is TRBJ1-1; D possibly corresponds to TRBD1 (6 bases). Germline V lookup: CDR1 SGDLS, CDR2 YYNGEE. The V end lost 3 bases, the J end lost 8 bases, and 17 bases lay between the germline ends. The CDR3 length is 14 residues. CDR3 nucleotides: TGTGCCAGCAGCGCACAGGTCGAGGGGGGAGAAGCTTTCTTT. Amino acids: CASSAQVEGGEAFF.

The J gene is TRBJ2-5, the V gene TRBV7-3, with D possibly being TRBD1 (5 bases). Germline V gene sequence: CDR1 SGHTA, CDR2 FQGTGA. The V gene lost 5 bases and the J gene lost 4 bases, with 11 bases spanning the gap. This CDR3 comprises 13 residues. CDR3 nucleotides: TGTGCCAGCAGCAGCAGGGTGGGAGAGACCCAGTACTTC. It codes for CASSSRVGETQYF.

The chain couples TRBV12-3 or TRBV12-4 to TRBJ2-3; 9 bases fit TRBD2. This CDR3 has 15 amino acids. J lost 4 bases, V lost 3 bases, and 5 bases had no gene match. The CDR3 region is CASSFAGGGSDTQYF. Written as DNA, the CDR3 is TGTGCCAGCAGTTTCGCGGGAGGGGGATCAGATACGCAGTATTTT.